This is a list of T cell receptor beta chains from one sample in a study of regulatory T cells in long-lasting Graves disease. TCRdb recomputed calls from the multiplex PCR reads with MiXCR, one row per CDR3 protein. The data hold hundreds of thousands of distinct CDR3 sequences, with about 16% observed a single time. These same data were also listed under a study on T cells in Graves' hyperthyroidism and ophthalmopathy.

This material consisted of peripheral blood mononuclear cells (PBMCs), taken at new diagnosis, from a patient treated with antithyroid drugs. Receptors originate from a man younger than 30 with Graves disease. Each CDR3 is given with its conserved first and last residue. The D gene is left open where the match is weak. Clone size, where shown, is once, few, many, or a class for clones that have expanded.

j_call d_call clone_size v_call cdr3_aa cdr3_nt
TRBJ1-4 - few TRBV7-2 CASSLRSGSNEKLFF TGTGCCAGCAGCTTACGATCAGGGTCTAATGAAAAACTGTTTTTT
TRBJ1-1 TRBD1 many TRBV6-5 CASSLQGGATEAFF TGTGCCAGCAGTTTACAGGGGGGTGCCACTGAAGCTTTCTTT
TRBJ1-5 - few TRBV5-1 CASSFGASGGNQPQHF TGTGCCAGCAGCTTTGGGGCGTCGGGGGGGAATCAGCCCCAGCATTTT
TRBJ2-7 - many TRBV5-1 CASSGLAAEQYF TGCGCCAGCAGCGGGCTAGCTGCCGAGCAGTACTTC
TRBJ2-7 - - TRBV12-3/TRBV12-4 CASSFVGYEQYF TGTGCCAGCAGTTTTGTGGGGTACGAGCAGTACTTC
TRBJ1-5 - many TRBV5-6 CASSLGQHSNQPQHF TGTGCCAGCAGCTTGGGGCAGCATAGCAATCAGCCCCAGCATTTT
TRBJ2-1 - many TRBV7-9 CASTLSEDEQFF TGTGCCAGCACTCTCAGCGAAGATGAGCAGTTCTTC
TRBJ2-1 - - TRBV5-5 CASSLGSRTADNEQFF TGTGCCAGCAGCTTGGGAAGCCGGACAGCCGACAATGAGCAGTTCTTC
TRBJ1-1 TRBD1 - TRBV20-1 CSARDPRGLNTEAFF TGCAGTGCTAGAGATCCTAGGGGGCTGAACACTGAAGCTTTCTTT
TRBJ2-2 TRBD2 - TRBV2 CASSVAGTLTGELFF TGTGCCAGCAGTGTAGCGGGAACCCTTACCGGGGAGCTGTTTTTT
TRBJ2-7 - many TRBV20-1 CSARDNLDEQYF TGCAGTGCTAGAGATAACCTGGACGAGCAGTACTTC
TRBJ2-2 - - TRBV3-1 CASSQEGTHLTVTGELFF TGTGCCAGCAGCCAAGAAGGGACTCACCTAACGGTCACCGGGGAGCTGTTTTTT
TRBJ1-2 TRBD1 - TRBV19 CASTQSTGSRGYTF TGTGCCAGTACCCAATCGACAGGGTCGCGTGGCTACACCTTC
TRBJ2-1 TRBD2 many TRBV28 CASRKREGSYNEQFF TGTGCCAGCAGGAAGCGGGAGGGATCCTACAATGAGCAGTTCTTC
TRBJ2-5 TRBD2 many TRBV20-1 CSVPSGRAETQYF TGCAGTGTCCCTAGCGGGAGGGCGGAGACCCAGTACTTC
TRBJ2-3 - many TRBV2 CASILFPTSGGTDTQYF TGTGCCAGCATCCTTTTCCCCACTAGTGGGGGCACAGATACGCAGTATTTT
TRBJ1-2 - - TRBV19 CASSPAPTGPYGYTF TGTGCCAGTAGTCCAGCCCCGACAGGTCCATATGGCTACACCTTC
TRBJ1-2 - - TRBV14 CASSQDVRGSYGYTF TGTGCCAGCAGCCAAGACGTTCGGGGCAGCTATGGCTACACCTTC
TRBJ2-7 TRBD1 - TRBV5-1 CASSHPGQGEYEQYF TGCGCCAGCAGCCATCCGGGACAGGGCGAATACGAGCAGTACTTC
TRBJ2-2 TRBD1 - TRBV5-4 CASSFGTANTGELFF TGTGCCAGCAGCTTCGGGACAGCCAACACCGGGGAGCTGTTTTTT
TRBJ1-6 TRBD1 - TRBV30 CAWTRDRVLNSPLHF TGTGCCTGGACCAGGGACAGGGTACTGAATTCACCCCTCCACTTT
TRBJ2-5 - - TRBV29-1 CSVELQVRETQYF TGCAGCGTGGAATTACAGGTTCGGGAGACCCAGTACTTC
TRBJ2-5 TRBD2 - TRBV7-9 CASSQLGTTLETQYF TGCGCCAGCAGCCAGCTCGGGACTACCTTGGAGACCCAGTACTTC
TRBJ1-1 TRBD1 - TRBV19 CASSAYRGMNTEAFF TGTGCCAGTAGTGCCTACAGGGGGATGAACACTGAAGCTTTCTTT
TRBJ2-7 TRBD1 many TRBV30 CAWRDRDRISGEYF TGTGCCTGGAGGGACCGGGACAGAATCTCTGGAGAGTACTTC
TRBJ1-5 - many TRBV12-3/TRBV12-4 CASSANWGSNQPQHF TGTGCCAGCAGTGCGAATTGGGGTAGCAATCAGCCCCAGCATTTT
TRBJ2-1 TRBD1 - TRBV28 CASSPGDRGPNEQFF TGTGCCAGCAGTCCCGGGGACAGGGGGCCCAATGAGCAGTTCTTC
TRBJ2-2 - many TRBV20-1 CSARGESTGELFF TGCAGTGCTAGGGGGGAAAGCACCGGGGAGCTGTTTTTT
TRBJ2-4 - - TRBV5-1 CASSLAGSLVAKNIQYF TGCGCCAGCAGCTTGGCCGGTTCTTTAGTAGCCAAAAACATTCAGTACTTC
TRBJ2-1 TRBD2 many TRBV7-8 CASSFAGGGRSYNEQFF TGTGCCAGCAGCTTTGCGGGGGGGGGACGCTCCTACAATGAGCAGTTCTTC
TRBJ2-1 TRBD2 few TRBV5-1 CASSFSGSHPNEQFF TGCGCCAGCAGCTTTAGCGGGAGTCATCCCAATGAGCAGTTCTTC
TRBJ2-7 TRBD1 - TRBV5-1 CASSQGTGDYEQYF TGCGCCAGCAGCCAGGGGACAGGGGACTACGAGCAGTACTTC
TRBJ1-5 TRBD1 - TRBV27 CASRGQRNQPQHF TGTGCCAGCAGGGGACAGCGAAATCAGCCCCAGCATTTT
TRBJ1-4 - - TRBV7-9 CASSLFGEKLFF TGTGCCAGCAGCTTGTTTGGTGAAAAACTGTTTTTT
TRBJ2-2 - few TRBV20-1 CSARDLGGMDTGELFF TGCAGTGCTAGAGATCTAGGGGGGATGGACACCGGGGAGCTGTTTTTT
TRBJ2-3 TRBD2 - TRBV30 CAWRTGRAGYAVF TGTGCCTGGAGAACGGGGAGGGCCGGATACGCAGTATTT
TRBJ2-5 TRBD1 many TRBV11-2 CASRSTKGAGETQYF TGTGCCAGCAGGTCTACGAAGGGGGCCGGGGAGACCCAGTACTTC
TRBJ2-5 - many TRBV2 CASRPEETQYF TGTGCCAGCAGACCCGAAGAGACCCAGTACTTC
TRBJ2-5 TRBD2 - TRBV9 CASAAGGRETQYF TGTGCCAGCGCGGCGGGAGGGCGAGAGACCCAGTACTTC
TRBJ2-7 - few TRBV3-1 CASSQELYNEQYF TGTGCCAGCAGCCAAGAGCTGTATAACGAGCAGTACTTC
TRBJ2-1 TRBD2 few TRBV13 CASSFLREMLDEQFF TGTGCCAGCAGCTTTTTGCGGGAGATGCTTGATGAGCAGTTCTTC
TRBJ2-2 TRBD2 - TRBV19 CASINFGSLAGGPYTGELFF TGTGCCAGTATAAACTTCGGATCCCTAGCGGGAGGGCCGTACACCGGGGAGCTGTTTTTT
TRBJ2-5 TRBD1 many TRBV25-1 CASQFVGTGVQETQYF TGTGCCAGCCAATTTGTCGGGACAGGTGTCCAAGAGACCCAGTACTTC
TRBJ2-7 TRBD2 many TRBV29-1 CSAHASGGSYEQYF TGCAGCGCCCATGCTAGCGGGGGTTCCTACGAGCAGTACTTC